The 5 T cell receptor beta chains in this list originate from one sample, sequenced in a study of blood T cells in healthy people across ages. The use of a sample-barcoded 5' primer and a J-beta primer mix characterized a second PCR of roughly 6 to 11 cycles. TCRdb re-called the 5' RACE reads with MiXCR, one entry per CDR3 protein. The table has about 1,500,000 distinct CDR3 sequences, 28% seen once; the top ten hold less than 9.5%. What was sequenced was blood. Source of these receptors: a woman aged 25 to 45 in good health.

V is TRBV24-1 and J is TRBJ2-3, with TRBD2 identical over 10 bases. Germline CDR1 KGHDR, CDR2 SFDVKD. The ends lost 9 bases at V and 1 base at J; junction bases unmatched: 6. This CDR3 has 15 amino acids. CDR3 residues: CATGTLAGGTDTQYF. The CDR3 DNA reads as TGTGCCACCGGCACTCTAGCGGGGGGCACAGATACGCAGTATTTT.

The chain combines TRBV18 with TRBJ1-2; 7 bases map to TRBD1. This CDR3 contains 15 residues. J gave up 0 bases and V 6 bases, and 7 bases lay outside the gene matches. Germline CDR1 reads KGHSH; CDR2 reads LQKENI. CDR3 DNA: TGTGCCAGCTCGCCCGACAGGGCCCCTAACTATGGCTACACCTTC. This gives the protein CASSPDRAPNYGYTF.

The V gene is TRBV11-2, the J gene TRBJ2-1; 7 nucleotides match TRBD1. Looked up from germline, CDR1 is SGHAT and CDR2 is FQNNGV. The CDR3 is 14 residues long. V lost 5 bases, J lost 13 bases, and 14 bases stayed unmatched. The CDR3 region is CASSTGTAKETQFF. CDR3 bases: TGTGCCAGCAGCACCGGGACAGCGAAAGAGACCCAGTTCTTC.

This clonotype was counted between two and nine times. The rearrangement joins TRBV12-3 or TRBV12-4 to TRBJ2-7, with D perhaps assigned TRBD1 or TRBD2 (7 bases each). The CDR3 runs to 14 residues. Trimming pared 2 bases from V and 7 bases from J, leaving 15 bases between. The CDR3 protein is CASSLSPGGGEQYF. CDR3 DNA: TGTGCCAGCAGTTTATCCCCAGGGGGGGGGGAGCAGTACTTC.

As for this clonotype: A read error may be the cause here, since a much bigger clone is one base away. The gene calls are TRBV27 and TRBJ2-4; a possible D gene is TRBD1 (6 bases). CDR1 and CDR2 (germline): MNHEY, SMNVEV (reference sequence). The CDR3 is 14 amino acids. DNA for the CDR3: TGTGCCAGCGGAAACAGGGAAGCCAAAAACATTCGGTACTTC. Its translation is CASGNREAKNIRYF.